The clone carrying this TCR beta chain was recorded many times. Expressed TCRB transcripts were sequenced because the entire RNA isolate underwent reverse transcription. Using immunoSEQ multiplex PCR, the repertoire was profiled, and TCRdb retains in-frame clones only, with some absent. This table has 200,000 to 250,000 clones, around 9.9% appearing once. This specimen comes from a study of beta chain features in type 1 diabetes. The clonotype was recovered from a man younger than 35 in good health. What was sequenced was central memory CD4+ T cells from blood.

In DNA form, the CDR3 reads TGTGCCATCAGTCCGAGAACAGGGTTGGAGACCCAGTACTTC. Its translation is CAISPRTGLETQYF. The chain carries TRBV10-3 and TRBJ2-5, with D perhaps TRBD1 (6 bases). Trimming took 5 bases from V and 5 from J, leaving 15 bases between them. The CDR3 has 14 residues. Germline loops: CDR1 ENHRY, CDR2 SYGVKD.